A selection of T cell receptor beta chains follows, all from one sample in a study of blood T cells in healthy people across ages. TCRdb fed the 5' RACE reads into MiXCR, producing one record per CDR3 protein. This sample has 700,000 or so distinct CDR3 sequences, with about 20% found just once. Input material: blood. These receptors were obtained from a man in his sixties or seventies in good health. The CDR3 runs from the conserved cysteine through the conserved F or W. The order of the fields is J gene, V gene, clone size, D gene, CDR3 DNA, CDR3 protein. D genes are given only for firm matches. Clone sizes are given selectively: once, few, many, or a class where the clone is expanded.

TRBJ2-2 | TRBV10-3 | NA | NA | TGTGCCATCAGTGAGCGGAGCTCGAACACCGGGGAGCTGTTTTTT | CAISERSSNTGELFF
TRBJ1-1 | TRBV20-1 | NA | TRBD1 | TGCAGTGCTAGAGAGGGGACAGGGGAAGCTTTCTTT | CSAREGTGEAFF
TRBJ1-4 | TRBV10-3 | few | NA | TGTGCCATCAGTGAAGGGTTAGCTGAAAAACTGTTTTTT | CAISEGLAEKLFF
TRBJ2-5 | TRBV7-9 | few | NA | TGTGCCAGCAGCTTAGTTCCGCGGCAGACCCAGTACTTC | CASSLVPRQTQYF
TRBJ1-2 | TRBV7-2 | few | NA | TGTGCCAGCAGCTTAGGGGATCACTATGGCTACACCTTC | CASSLGDHYGYTF
TRBJ1-1 | TRBV7-9 | few | TRBD1 | TGTGCCAGCAGACAGGGGATGGTTGAAGCTTTCTTT | CASRQGMVEAFF
TRBJ2-3 | TRBV11-2 | few | TRBD2 | TGTGCCAGCAGCTTATCAGGACTAGCGGGGGGACTCACAGATACGCAGTATTTT | CASSLSGLAGGLTDTQYF
TRBJ2-5 | TRBV10-3 | NA | TRBD2 | TGTGCCATCTCCGCTAGCGGGAGAGCGGAGACCCAGCACTTC | CAISASGRAETQHF
TRBJ1-2 | TRBV29-1 | few | NA | TGCAGCGTTGAATCTAGGGGAGGATATGGCTACACCTTC | CSVESRGGYGYTF
TRBJ2-6 | TRBV4-1 | few | NA | TGCGCCAGCAGCCAAGATACGAGTGACTCTGGGGCCAACGTCCTGACTTTC | CASSQDTSDSGANVLTF
TRBJ1-2 | TRBV15 | many | NA | TGTGCCACCAGCAGTGGGGGGGACTATGGCTACACCTTC | CATSSGGDYGYTF
TRBJ1-3 | TRBV9 | few | NA | TGTGCCAGCAGCGTGTCTCACAGCGGCTCTGGAAACACCATATATTTT | CASSVSHSGSGNTIYF
TRBJ2-3 | TRBV12-3/TRBV12-4 | NA | NA | TGTGCCAGCAGTTTCGGCTCTCTGAGCACAGATACGCAGTATTTT | CASSFGSLSTDTQYF